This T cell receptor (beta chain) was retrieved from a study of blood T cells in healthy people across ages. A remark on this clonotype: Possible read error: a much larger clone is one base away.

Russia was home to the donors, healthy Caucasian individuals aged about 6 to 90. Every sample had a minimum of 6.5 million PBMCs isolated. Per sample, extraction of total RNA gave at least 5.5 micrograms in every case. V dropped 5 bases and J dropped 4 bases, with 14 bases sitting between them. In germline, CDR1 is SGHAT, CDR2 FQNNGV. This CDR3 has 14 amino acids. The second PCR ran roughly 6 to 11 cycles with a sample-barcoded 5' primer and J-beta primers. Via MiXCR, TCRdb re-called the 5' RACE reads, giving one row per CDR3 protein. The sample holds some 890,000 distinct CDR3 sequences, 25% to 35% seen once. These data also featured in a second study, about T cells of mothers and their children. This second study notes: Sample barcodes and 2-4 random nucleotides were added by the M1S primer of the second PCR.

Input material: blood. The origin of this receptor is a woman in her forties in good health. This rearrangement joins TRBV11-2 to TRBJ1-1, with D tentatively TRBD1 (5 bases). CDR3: CASSPDPGTTEAFF. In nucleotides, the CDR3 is TGTGCCAGCAGCCCCGACCCCGGGACCACTGAAGCTTTCTTT.